Listed here are 11 T cell receptor beta chains from one sample, sequenced in a study of shared clonotypes between healthy human individuals. Assay: immunoSEQ multiplex PCR; the TCRdb copy retains only in-frame clones and omits some. This sample has 980,000 or so clones, with approximately 80% found just once. The sequenced sample was memory CD4+ T cells sorted from blood. The subset: CD45RA-negative fraction. The receptors here all came from a man aged 18 to 30 in good health.

The chain is built from TRBV6-1 and TRBJ1-2, with D hard to call. The CDR3 is 15 amino acids. Germline V CDR1 and CDR2: MNHNS, SASEGT. Trimming removed 0 bases at V and 3 bases at J, with 11 bases between. The CDR3 loop is CASSEALAMDYGYTF. The DNA for the CDR3 is TGTGCCAGCAGTGAAGCGTTGGCGATGGACTATGGCTACACCTTC.

This sequence joins TRBV14 and TRBJ1-1, with a tentative D call TRBD1 (6 bases). This CDR3 is 15 amino acids long. The V and J ends lost 8 bases and 5 bases respectively, with 21 bases between them. In germline, CDR1 is SGHDN, CDR2 FVKESK. The CDR3 reads CASLQPGRGDTEAFF. For the CDR3, the DNA is TGTGCCAGCCTGCAGCCAGGTAGGGGGGATACTGAAGCTTTCTTT.

This chain links TRBV28 with TRBJ2-3; possibly TRBD1 for D (5 bases). Trimming cost V 6 bases and J 5 bases, with 15 bases left between them. The germline gives CDR1 MDHEN, CDR2 SYDVKM. The CDR3 loop spans 14 amino acids. The CDR3 loop is CASSSRTSGDTQYF. CDR3 sequence (DNA): TGTGCCAGCAGCTCCCGGACATCGGGAGATACGCAGTATTTT.

V is TRBV6-1 and J is TRBJ1-2; TRBD1 is a possible D gene (6 bases). The germline CDR1 and CDR2 sequences are MNHNS and SASEGT. The length of the CDR3 is 13 residues. Trimming removed 6 bases at V and 8 bases at J, with 16 bases between. The CDR3 DNA follows: TGTGCCAGCAGCCTACAGGGAGACGTGGGCTACACCTTC. Amino acids: CASSLQGDVGYTF.

This clone was seen a handful of times. The CDR3 region is CASSRLSGGGTNTGELFF. The DNA of the CDR3 is TGTGCCAGCAGCCGCCTATCAGGTGGAGGGACGAACACCGGGGAGCTGTTTTTT. The gene calls are TRBV14 and TRBJ2-2; perhaps TRBD2 as D (6 bases). Per the germline V gene, CDR1 is SGHDN and CDR2 is FVKESK. This CDR3 comprises 18 residues. V lost 4 bases and J lost 0, with 18 bases in between.

In this sample, this clone turned up once. Other DNA sequences in the same sample also yield this CDR3. This chain joins TRBV27 and TRBJ1-1, with TRBD1 as a possible D gene (5 bases). V was trimmed by 2 bases and J by 1 base, leaving 5 bases between them. Germline V lookup: CDR1 MNHEY, CDR2 SMNVEV (reference sequence). The CDR3 has 13 amino acids. In DNA, the CDR3 is TGTGCCAGCAGTTTAGGGGGGAACACTGAAGCTTTCTTT. Residues: CASSLGGNTEAFF.

This rearrangement joins TRBV9 to TRBJ2-2; D remains unclear. Germline values: CDR1 SGDLS, CDR2 YYNGEE. Trimming took off 4 bases at V and 4 bases at J, with 20 bases between the two ends. The CDR3 is made up of 17 amino acids. CDR3 in amino acids: CASSLPEVGFSTGELFF. The CDR3 DNA reads TGTGCCAGCAGCCTCCCCGAGGTTGGCTTTTCCACCGGGGAGCTGTTTTTT.

CDR3 in amino acids: CASSFQTSGRRNEQYF. The CDR3 DNA reads TGTGCCAGCAGTTTCCAAACTAGCGGGAGGCGCAACGAGCAGTACTTC. The chain links TRBV27 to TRBJ2-7; 12 positions agree with TRBD2. From germline, CDR1 is MNHEY and CDR2 SMNVEV (reference sequence). The junction had 8 bases not matched to a gene; V was cut back by 3 bases and J by 5 bases. There are 16 residues in the CDR3.

The genes are TRBV9 and TRBJ2-1; possibly TRBD1 for D (6 bases). V lost 4 bases to trimming and J lost 5 bases, with 16 bases between them. CDR3 length: 15 amino acids. Germline V CDR1 and CDR2: SGDLS, YYNGEE. CDR3 protein: CASSPTQGSHNEQFF. CDR3 DNA: TGTGCCAGCAGCCCCACCCAGGGGTCCCACAATGAGCAGTTCTTC. Based on the CDR3 plus reference TRBV9 and TRBJ2-1, the full variable domain is DSGVTQTPKHLITATGQRVTLRCSPRSGDLSVYWYQQSLDQGLQFLIQYYNGEERAKGNILERFSAQQFPDLHSELNLSSLELGDSALYFCASSPTQGSHNEQFFGPGTRLTVL.

The chain recombines TRBV7-8 with TRBJ2-2, with TRBD2 matching over 9 bases. The ends lost 5 bases at V and 6 bases at J; junction bases unmatched: 7. The CDR3 consists of 15 residues. Looked up from germline, CDR1 is SGHVS and CDR2 is FQNEAQ. The chain's CDR3 is CASSPRGGLAGELFF. As DNA, the CDR3 is TGTGCCAGCAGCCCGCGGGGGGGCCTGGCCGGGGAGCTGTTTTTT.

The chain employs TRBV29-1 and TRBJ2-7; D is uncertain. The CDR3 length is 13 residues. Germline assignment: CDR1 SQVTM and CDR2 ANQGSEA. The germline V and J ends were trimmed by 4 bases and 4 bases, with 14 bases remaining between them. The CDR3 sequence is CSVVYPAVYEQYF. The CDR3 DNA reads TGCAGCGTTGTCTACCCGGCCGTTTACGAGCAGTACTTC.